Each of the 22 T cell receptor beta chains below was sequenced from the same sample in a study of T cells in women clearing cervical HPV infection. The method was immunoSEQ multiplex PCR; TCRdb's version includes in-frame clones alone and lacks a portion of them. The ten top clones account for 1.2%, within a sample of tens of thousands of clones. Sequencing was done on a sample of blood buffy coat. The receptors come from a woman aged 18 to 75 with a cervical HPV16 infection that either progressed to CIN3+ or cleared (not recorded which).

Regarding this clone: The read ends 3 residues before the CDR3 terminus; that terminus is restored from the germline J gene. The chain couples TRBV20-1 to TRBJ2-7, with D uncertain. From germline, CDR1 is DFQATT and CDR2 SNEGSKA (reference sequence). This CDR3 has 12 amino acids. Trimming pared 6 bases from V and 1 base from J, leaving 10 bases between. The CDR3 reads CSAQSGSYEQYF. CDR3 DNA, as far as it was read: TGCAGTGCCCAATCCGGGTCCTACGAG.

As to this clone: The read ends 3 residues early relative to the CDR3; the germline J gene fills the gap. The chain employs TRBV5-6 and TRBJ1-3, with no clear D. Trimming took off 2 bases at V and 0 bases at J, with 9 bases between the two ends. Germline V CDR1 and CDR2: SGHDT, YYEEEE. This CDR3 is 15 amino acids long. CDR3 DNA (partial): TGTGCCAGCAGCTTAGTGAGTAGCTCTGGAAACACC. Translation: CASSLVSSSGNT. The whole CDR3 sequence is CASSLVSSSGNTIYF. The whole variable domain, filled in from reference TRBV5-6 and TRBJ1-3, reads DAGVTQSPTHLIKTRGQQVTLRCSPKSGHDTVSWYQQALGQGPQFIFQYYEEEERQRGNFPDRFSGHQFPNYSSELNVNALLLGDSALYLCASSLVSSSGNTIYFGEGSWLTVV.

Of note for this clone: The read terminates 3 residues ahead of where the CDR3 ends, so the germline J gene completes it. The gene calls are TRBV7-2 and TRBJ2-5, with D possibly TRBD1 on 5 matching bases. Germline loops: CDR1 SGHTA, CDR2 FQGNSA. V was trimmed by 3 bases and J by 5 bases, leaving 16 bases between them. CDR3 length: 15 residues. The CDR3 is CASSLYQGGVETQYF. The DNA read from the CDR3 is TGTGCCAGCAGCTTGTACCAGGGTGGCGTGGAGACC.

A note on this clone: The read halts 3 residues ahead of the CDR3 end, with the missing end drawn from the germline J gene. The chain joins TRBV5-4 to TRBJ1-1; D uncertain. Trimming cost V 2 bases and J 3 bases, with 5 bases left between them. The CDR3 has 12 amino acids. The germline gives CDR1 SGHNT, CDR2 YYREEE (reference sequence). The sequenced CDR3 bases are TGTGCCAGCAGCTTATCGGACACTGAA. This gives the protein CASSLSDTE. The entire CDR3 is CASSLSDTEAFF.

Regarding this clone: The CDR3 end falls 3 residues outside the read, so it is completed with the germline J gene. The chain uses TRBV7-2 and TRBJ1-2; TRBD1 matches at 9 bases. This CDR3 region has 15 residues. The germline gives CDR1 SGHTA, CDR2 FQGNSA. J lost 4 bases, V lost 4 bases, and 7 bases had no gene match. The CDR3 region is CASSSIGQGFYGYTF. Partial CDR3 DNA: TGTGCCAGCAGCTCCATCGGACAGGGGTTCTATGGC.

As concerns this clone: The sequenced fragment ends 3 residues before the CDR3 boundary, so the rest is inferred from the germline J gene. This chain links TRBV7-2 with TRBJ1-2; 7 positions agree with TRBD1. Trimming cost V 1 base and J 4 bases; bases outside gene matches: 3. The V gene's germline CDR1 is SGHTA and CDR2 FQGNSA. The length of the CDR3 is 14 residues. The part of the CDR3 DNA that was read is TGTGCCAGCAGCTTAGTCTCAGGGGGCTATGGC. Its protein product is CASSLVSGGYG. The CDR3 reads in full as CASSLVSGGYGYTF.

Notes on this clone: The read terminates 3 residues before the CDR3 end, so the remaining end is supplied by the germline J gene. V usage is TRBV20-1 and J usage is TRBJ1-2, with TRBD1 identical over 9 bases. The CDR3 consists of 16 residues. Germline V gene sequence: CDR1 DFQATT, CDR2 SNEGSKA (reference sequence). V was clipped by 8 bases and J by 7 bases; unmatched bases: 20. CDR3 in amino acids: CSTTNRDRVYEGGYTF. The DNA read from the CDR3 is TGCAGTACCACGAACCGGGACAGGGTCTATGAGGGTGGC.

This CDR3 reads CASSLPGVVTTQYF. Incomplete CDR3 DNA: TGTGCCAGCAGTTTGCCCGGTGTGGTTACCACG. The chain links TRBV28 to TRBJ2-3; D not resolved. The CDR3 end falls 3 residues outside the read, so it is completed with the germline J gene. Per the germline V gene, CDR1 is MDHEN and CDR2 is SYDVKM. CDR3 length: 14 residues.

About this clone: From the germline J gene comes the end of the CDR3, since the read stops 3 residues before it. V and J are TRBV18 and TRBJ1-2; 8 bases line up with TRBD1. J gave up 2 bases and V 0 bases, and 2 bases lay outside the gene matches. This CDR3 region has 15 residues. Germline V gives CDR1 KGHSH, CDR2 LQKENI. The sequenced part of the CDR3 DNA is TGTGCCAGCTCACCACCCAGGACAGGGAACTATGGC. Its translation is CASSPPRTGNYG. The complete CDR3 reads CASSPPRTGNYGYTF.

Turning to this clone: The read halts 3 residues ahead of the CDR3 end, with the missing end drawn from the germline J gene. V and J are TRBV5-1 and TRBJ1-1; TRBD1 aligns across 8 bases. Germline V CDR1 and CDR2: SGHRS, YFSETQ. V gave up 3 bases and J gave up 7 bases; unmatched junction bases: 5. CDR3 length: 13 residues. The chain's CDR3 is CASSWGQAGEAFF. The sequenced part of the CDR3 DNA is TGCGCCAGCAGCTGGGGACAGGCCGGTGAA.

A remark on this clone: The CDR3 end is not reached by the read, which stops 3 residues before it; the germline J gene fills it in. V and J are TRBV19 and TRBJ1-2; perhaps TRBD1 as D (6 bases). CDR1 is LNHDA and CDR2 is SQIVND in the germline V gene (reference sequence). CDR3 length: 14 amino acids. The CDR3 sequence: CASSIDLRTDTYTF. CDR3 bases read: TGTGCCAGTAGTATAGATCTCCGGACAGATACC.

Regarding this clone: The sequenced fragment ends 3 residues before the CDR3 boundary, so the rest is inferred from the germline J gene. V gene TRBV19 combines with J gene TRBJ1-5; D perhaps matches TRBD1 (6 bases). The CDR3 spans 13 residues. V was cut by 4 bases and J by 6 bases, with 10 bases left in between. Germline loops: CDR1 LNHDA, CDR2 SQIVND (reference sequence). The CDR3 DNA, read in part, is TGTGCCAGTAGTAGGGAACAGGGTCAGCCC. Its protein is CASSREQGQP. The CDR3, in full, reads CASSREQGQPQHF.

In regard to this clone: Read sequence stops 3 residues before the CDR3 end, and the germline J gene provides the missing end. The chain combines TRBV14 with TRBJ2-5; D gene unclear. V lost 5 bases to trimming and J lost 2 bases, with 9 bases between them. The CDR3 sequence is 13 residues long. CDR1 SGHDN and CDR2 FVKESK come from the germline V gene. The covered CDR3 bases are TGTGCCAGCAGCTCTCTCGTACAAGAGACC. It encodes CASSSLVQET. The whole CDR3 is CASSSLVQETQYF.

In the case of this clone: The read finishes 3 residues shy of the CDR3 end, and the germline J gene is used to complete it. The chain links TRBV13 to TRBJ2-7; TRBD1 is a possible D gene (6 bases). Trimming took 5 bases from V and 2 from J, leaving 16 bases between them. Germline V gives CDR1 PRHDT, CDR2 FYEKMQ (reference sequence). This CDR3 has 15 residues. The CDR3 sequence: CASSQRGTGAYEQYF. The sequenced part of the CDR3 DNA is TGTGCCAGCAGCCAGAGGGGGACCGGAGCCTACGAG.

In the case of this clone: The read finishes 3 residues shy of the CDR3 end, and the germline J gene is used to complete it. The rearrangement links TRBV19 to TRBJ2-5; D gene unclear. Germline CDR1 LNHDA, CDR2 SQIVND (reference sequence). This CDR3 has 11 residues. Between the trimmed V and J ends, which lost 4 bases and 4 bases, there was a span of 4 bases. The sequenced part of the CDR3 DNA is TGTGCCAGTAGTACCCGAGAGACC. Its translation is CASSTRET. Given in full, the CDR3 is CASSTRETQYF.

As regards this clone: The read comes to an end 3 residues before the CDR3 does, leaving the germline J gene to fill in the end. V is TRBV7-2 and J is TRBJ2-5; D is unresolved. The V and J ends lost 4 bases and 5 bases respectively, with 14 bases between them. This CDR3 is built from 14 residues. In germline, CDR1 is SGHTA, CDR2 FQGNSA. CDR3 bases read: TGTGCCAGCAGCTCCGCAGGTGGCCGCGAGACC. Its translation: CASSSAGGRET. The entire CDR3 protein is CASSSAGGRETQYF.

About this clone: The CDR3 end lies 3 residues beyond the end of the read and is filled in from the germline J gene. The chain couples TRBV5-4 to TRBJ2-7; weak D call: TRBD1 (6 bases). CDR3 size: 14 residues. The V end lost 0 bases, the J end lost 5 bases, and 12 bases lay between the germline ends. Germline CDR1 SGHNT, CDR2 YYREEE (reference sequence). Incomplete CDR3 DNA: TGTGCCAGCAGCTTGGGCAGGGGTCGCCACGAG. Its protein is CASSLGRGRHE. The whole CDR3 protein reads CASSLGRGRHEQYF.

Concerning this clone itself: The CDR3 end is not reached by the read, which stops 3 residues before it; the germline J gene fills it in. V is TRBV12-3 or TRBV12-4 and J is TRBJ2-7, with a possible D match to TRBD1 (6 bases). V was shortened by 3 bases and J by 1 base, with 10 bases between the two germline ends. The length of the CDR3 is 14 residues. The CDR3 loop reads CASSFGQGSYEQYF. The DNA read from the CDR3 is TGTGCCAGCAGTTTTGGCCAGGGGTCCTACGAG.

Details on this clone: The CDR3 is cut off 3 residues early in the read; its end comes from the germline J gene. This chain uses TRBV5-1 with TRBJ1-2, with 7 bases fitting TRBD1. The V segment lost 8 bases and the J segment 0 bases; nucleotides outside the gene matches: 4. In germline, CDR1 is SGHRS, CDR2 YFSETQ. The CDR3 extends over 13 amino acids. The CDR3 bases that were read are TGCGCCAGTCGGGACAGAACTAACTATGGC. As protein: CASRDRTNYG. The complete CDR3 sequence is CASRDRTNYGYTF.

Turning to this clone: The read gets to within 3 residues of the CDR3 end, and the germline J gene fills in the rest. V usage is TRBV12-3 or TRBV12-4 and J usage is TRBJ2-3, with 8 bases aligning to TRBD2. CDR3 length: 17 residues. Germline trimming cut 2 bases from V and 0 bases from J; bases unmatched to any gene: 7. This CDR3 reads CASSLYLTGGSTDTQYF. CDR3 DNA (partial): TGTGCCAGCAGTTTATATCTCACGGGGGGGAGCACAGATACG.

Worth noting for this clone: From the germline J gene comes the end of the CDR3, since the read stops 3 residues before it. V is TRBV20-1 and J is TRBJ2-2, with D hard to call. CDR3 length equals 13 residues. Deletions cut 5 bases from V and 4 bases from J, with 11 bases between. CDR1 and CDR2 (germline): DFQATT, SNEGSKA (reference sequence). The CDR3 bases that were read are TGCAGTGCTGATCTTTCGGGCACCGGGGAG. Its protein is CSADLSGTGE. In full, the CDR3 reads CSADLSGTGELFF.

Points on this clone: The read terminates 3 residues before the CDR3 end, so the remaining end is supplied by the germline J gene. The rearrangement joins TRBV2 to TRBJ1-4, with 7 bases lining up with TRBD1. With 6 bases clipped from V and 8 bases from J, the junction kept 12 bases outside the gene matches. Germline assignment: CDR1 SNHLY and CDR2 FYNNEI. The CDR3 length is 15 residues. This CDR3 is CASSVQGTVGEKLFF. CDR3 DNA (partial): TGTGCCAGCAGCGTTCAGGGGACAGTGGGGGAAAAA.